Here is one T cell receptor (beta chain) with its context. It lacks a known antigen. There are no base qualities to consult, and no much larger clone falls within one base. The sample is drawn from a study of T cell changes during pregnancy in multiple sclerosis (dated by TCRdb to about 2019). Regarding the research as a whole: The study examined how the T cell repertoire changed over the course of pregnancy in women with multiple sclerosis.

Receptor amplification or capture employed the immunoSEQ multiplex PCR assay. The clones in this table, taken by TCRdb from immuneACCESS, are in-frame only. Not every clone is retained; where verified, under half of the shortfall comes from an unresolved V gene, and the cause of the rest is unknown. In all, the sample holds approximately 70,000 clones, and roughly 94% of those were seen once. 1.3% of the sample lies in the top ten. CDR1 and CDR2, looked up from the germline V gene (reference sequence), are SGHNT and YYREEE. The cysteine opens and the phenylalanine closes a CDR3 of 15 amino acids. Only CDR3 DNA is held: 45 bases, read in frame from base 1. V is trimmed back by 0 bases and J by 1 base, and the junction contains 2 bases that no gene match accounts for.

This clonotype originated in a female donor in good health, enrolled as a control in a pregnancy study. The source material was peripheral blood, sampled in the second trimester of pregnancy. Rearrangement joined TRBV5-4 to TRBJ1-2, with TRBD1 matching 8 junction bases. The CDR3 protein sequence reads: CASSLAGQGNYGYTF. Here is the DNA: TGTGCCAGCAGCTTGGCCGGACAGGGTAACTATGGCTACACCTTC.